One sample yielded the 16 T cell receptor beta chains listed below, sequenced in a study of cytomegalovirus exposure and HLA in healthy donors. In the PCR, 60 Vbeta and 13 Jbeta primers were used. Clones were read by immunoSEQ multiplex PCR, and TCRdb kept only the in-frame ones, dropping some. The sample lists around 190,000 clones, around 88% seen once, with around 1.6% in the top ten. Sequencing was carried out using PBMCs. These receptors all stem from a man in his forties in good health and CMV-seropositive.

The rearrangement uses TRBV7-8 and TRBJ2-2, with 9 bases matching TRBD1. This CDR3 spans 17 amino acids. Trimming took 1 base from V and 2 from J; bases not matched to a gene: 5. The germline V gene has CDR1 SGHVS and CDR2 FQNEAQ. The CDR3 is CASSLGPGQGNTGELFF. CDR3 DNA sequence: TGTGCCAGCAGCTTAGGTCCGGGACAGGGAAACACCGGGGAGCTGTTTTTT.

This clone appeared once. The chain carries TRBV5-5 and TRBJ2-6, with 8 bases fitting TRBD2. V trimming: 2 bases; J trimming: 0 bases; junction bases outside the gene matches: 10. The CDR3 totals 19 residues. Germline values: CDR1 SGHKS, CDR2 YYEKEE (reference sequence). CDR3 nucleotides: TGTGCCAGCAGCTTCACGTCAGCGGGAGAATACTCTGGGGCCAACGTCCTGACTTTC. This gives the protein CASSFTSAGEYSGANVLTF.

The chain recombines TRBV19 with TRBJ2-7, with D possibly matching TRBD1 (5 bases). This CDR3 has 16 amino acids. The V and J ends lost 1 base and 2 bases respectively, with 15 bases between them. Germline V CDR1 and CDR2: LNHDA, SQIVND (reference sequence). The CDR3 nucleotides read TGTGCCAGTAGTATAGGAACAGGAGCCATACCCTACGAGCAGTACTTC. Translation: CASSIGTGAIPYEQYF.

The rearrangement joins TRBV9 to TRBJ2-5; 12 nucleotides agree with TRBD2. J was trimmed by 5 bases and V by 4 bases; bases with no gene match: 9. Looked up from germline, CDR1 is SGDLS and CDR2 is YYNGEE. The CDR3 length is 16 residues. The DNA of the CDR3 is TGTGCCAGCAGCCTGGGACTAGCGGGCCCCGGCGAGACCCAGTACTTC. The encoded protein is CASSLGLAGPGETQYF.

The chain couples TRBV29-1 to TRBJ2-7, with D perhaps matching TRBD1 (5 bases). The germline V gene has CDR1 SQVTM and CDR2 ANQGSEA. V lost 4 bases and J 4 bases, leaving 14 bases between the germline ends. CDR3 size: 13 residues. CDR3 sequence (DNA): TGCAGCGTTGGACAGAACTTGAGGTACGAGCAGTACTTC. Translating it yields CSVGQNLRYEQYF.

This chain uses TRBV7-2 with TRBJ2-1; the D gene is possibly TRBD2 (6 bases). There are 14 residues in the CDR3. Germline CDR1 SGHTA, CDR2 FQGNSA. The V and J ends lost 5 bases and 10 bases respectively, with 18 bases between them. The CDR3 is CASSPIWVGGEQFF. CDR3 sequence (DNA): TGTGCCAGCAGCCCAATCTGGGTGGGAGGCGAGCAGTTCTTC.

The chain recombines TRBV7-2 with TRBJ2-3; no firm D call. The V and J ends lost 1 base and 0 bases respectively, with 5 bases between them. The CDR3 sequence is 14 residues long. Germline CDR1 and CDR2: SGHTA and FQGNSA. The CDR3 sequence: CASSLGPSTDTQYF. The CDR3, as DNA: TGTGCCAGCAGCTTAGGTCCTAGCACAGATACGCAGTATTTT. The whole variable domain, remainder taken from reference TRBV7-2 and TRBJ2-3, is GAGVSQSPSNKVTEKGKDVELRCDPISGHTALYWYRQSLGQGLEFLIYFQGNSAPDKSGLPSDRFSAERTGGSVSTLTIQRTQQEDSAVYLCASSLGPSTDTQYFGPGTRLTVL.

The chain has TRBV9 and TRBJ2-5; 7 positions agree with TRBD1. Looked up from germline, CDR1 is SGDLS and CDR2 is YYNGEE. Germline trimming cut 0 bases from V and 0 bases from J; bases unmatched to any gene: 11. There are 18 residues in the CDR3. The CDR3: CASSVAETGTVYQETQYF. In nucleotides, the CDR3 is TGTGCCAGCAGCGTAGCAGAGACCGGGACAGTGTACCAAGAGACCCAGTACTTC.

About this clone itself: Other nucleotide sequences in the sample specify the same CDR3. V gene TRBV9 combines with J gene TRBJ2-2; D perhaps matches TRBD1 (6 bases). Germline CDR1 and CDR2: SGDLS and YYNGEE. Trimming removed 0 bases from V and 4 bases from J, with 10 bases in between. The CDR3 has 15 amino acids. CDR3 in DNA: TGTGCCAGCAGCGTAGGAGGCAGGGGCACCGGGGAGCTGTTTTTT. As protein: CASSVGGRGTGELFF.

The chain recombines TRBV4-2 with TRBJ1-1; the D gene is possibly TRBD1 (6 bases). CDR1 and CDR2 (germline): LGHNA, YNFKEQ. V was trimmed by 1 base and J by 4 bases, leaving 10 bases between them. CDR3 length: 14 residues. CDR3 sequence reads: CASSQVRGGTEAFF. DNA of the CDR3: TGTGCCAGCAGCCAAGTAAGAGGGGGCACTGAAGCTTTCTTT.

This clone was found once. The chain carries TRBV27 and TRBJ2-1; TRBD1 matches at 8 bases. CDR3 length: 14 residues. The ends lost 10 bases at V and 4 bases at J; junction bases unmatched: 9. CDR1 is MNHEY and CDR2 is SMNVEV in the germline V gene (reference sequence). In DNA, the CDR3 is TGTGCCACCGGCAGGGACAGGTTTTACAATGAGCAGTTCTTC. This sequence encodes CATGRDRFYNEQFF.

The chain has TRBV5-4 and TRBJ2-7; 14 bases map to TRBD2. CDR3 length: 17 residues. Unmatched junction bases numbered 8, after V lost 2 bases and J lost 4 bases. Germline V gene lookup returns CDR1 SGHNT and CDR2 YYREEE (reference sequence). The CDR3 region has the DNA TGTGCCAGCAGCTTAGCCGGGACTAGCGGGAGATTGTACGAGCAGTACTTC. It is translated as CASSLAGTSGRLYEQYF.

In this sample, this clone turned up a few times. The CDR3 region has the DNA TGTGCCAGCACCGGGACAGGGGGCACTGAAGCTTTCTTT. Protein sequence: CASTGTGGTEAFF. The chain couples TRBV7-2 to TRBJ1-1; TRBD1 matches 11 bases. The junction had 2 bases not matched to a gene; V was cut back by 7 bases and J by 4 bases. Germline assignment: CDR1 SGHTA and CDR2 FQGNSA. The CDR3 sequence is 13 residues long.

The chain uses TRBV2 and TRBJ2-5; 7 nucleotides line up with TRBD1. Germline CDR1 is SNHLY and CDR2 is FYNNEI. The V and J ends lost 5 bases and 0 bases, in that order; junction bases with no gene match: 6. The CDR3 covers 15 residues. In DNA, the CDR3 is TGTGCCAGCAGTTCGACAGGGACCTACCAAGAGACCCAGTACTTC. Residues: CASSSTGTYQETQYF.

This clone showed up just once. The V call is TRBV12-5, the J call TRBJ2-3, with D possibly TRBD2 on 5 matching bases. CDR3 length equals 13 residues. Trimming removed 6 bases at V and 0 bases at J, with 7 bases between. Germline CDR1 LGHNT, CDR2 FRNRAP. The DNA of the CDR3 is TGTGCTAGTGGGGAGGCGAGCACAGATACGCAGTATTTT. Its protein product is CASGEASTDTQYF. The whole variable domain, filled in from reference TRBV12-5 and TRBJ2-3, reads DARVTQTPRHKVTEMGQEVTMRCQPILGHNTVFWYRQTMMQGLELLAYFRNRAPLDDSGMPKDRFSAEMPDATLATLKIQPSEPRDSAVYFCASGEASTDTQYFGPGTRLTVL.

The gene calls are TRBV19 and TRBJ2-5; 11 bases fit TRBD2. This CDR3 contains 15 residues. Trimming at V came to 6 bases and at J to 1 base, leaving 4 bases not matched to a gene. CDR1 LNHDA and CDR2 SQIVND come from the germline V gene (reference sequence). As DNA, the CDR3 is TGTGCCAGTAGAGGGACTAGCGGTCTCCAAGAGACCCAGTACTTC. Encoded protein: CASRGTSGLQETQYF.